Listed here are 25 T cell receptor beta chains from one sample, sequenced in a study of T cell responses to AZD1222 COVID-19 vaccine. TCRdb's copy holds only in-frame clones and misses some; the assay was immunoSEQ multiplex PCR. The sample contains some 80,000 clones, around nine tenths of which appear only once. The sequenced sample was peripheral blood, obtained on day 0 of AZD1222 vaccination. These receptors were taken from an adult in good health.

DNA for the CDR3: TGTGCCAGCAGTAAAGGGGGCGGCCAGCCCCAGCATTTT. Protein sequence: CASSKGGGQPQHF. The V call is TRBV2, the J call TRBJ1-5, with 7 bases fitting TRBD1. The CDR3 loop spans 13 amino acids. V lost 5 bases to trimming and J lost 7 bases; unmatched junction nucleotides: 5. CDR1 is SNHLY and CDR2 is FYNNEI in the germline V gene.

The chain joins TRBV14 to TRBJ1-1; weak D call: TRBD1 (6 bases). CDR1 SGHDN and CDR2 FVKESK come from the germline V gene. There are 13 residues in the CDR3. Trimming removed 6 bases at V and 0 bases at J, with 8 bases between. The CDR3 loop reads CASRGQMNTEAFF. CDR3 nucleotide sequence: TGTGCCAGCAGAGGACAGATGAACACTGAAGCTTTCTTT.

The chain carries TRBV11-2 and TRBJ2-7; the match to TRBD2 covers 15 bases. Looked up from germline, CDR1 is SGHAT and CDR2 is FQNNGV. The CDR3 has 14 amino acids. J lost 7 bases, V lost 5 bases, and 3 bases had no gene match. The CDR3 loop reads CASSGTSGGYEQYF. CDR3 DNA sequence: TGTGCCAGCAGCGGGACTAGCGGGGGGTATGAGCAGTACTTC.

The chain uses TRBV5-6 and TRBJ2-2, with a weak D call TRBD2 (6 bases). Germline V gene lookup returns CDR1 SGHDT and CDR2 YYEEEE. The CDR3 has 17 residues. V dropped 0 bases and J dropped 1 base, with 13 bases sitting between them. The CDR3 spells CASSLGRGPLNTGELFF. CDR3 nucleotide sequence: TGTGCCAGCAGCTTGGGGAGGGGCCCTTTGAACACCGGGGAGCTGTTTTTT.

The J gene is TRBJ2-4, the V gene TRBV5-4, with TRBD1 identical over 7 bases. The CDR3 covers 16 residues. V lost 4 bases, J lost 8 bases, and 15 bases stayed unmatched. The germline V gene has CDR1 SGHNT and CDR2 YYREEE (reference sequence). CDR3 coding DNA: TGTGCCAGCAGCCCTACGATCGGACAGGCGCAATACATTCAGTACTTC. Translated: CASSPTIGQAQYIQYF.

J is TRBJ1-3 and V is TRBV28, with D tentatively TRBD1 (5 bases). V lost 7 bases and J 7 bases, leaving 11 bases between the germline ends. Germline V CDR1 and CDR2: MDHEN, SYDVKM. This CDR3 contains 12 residues. CDR3 sequence: CASTGTRNTIYF. CDR3 sequence (DNA): TGTGCCAGCACAGGGACGAGGAACACCATATATTTT.

This clone showed up just once. The chain is built from TRBV4-1 and TRBJ2-3; 13 nucleotides line up with TRBD2. This CDR3 has 19 residues. Germline V gene lookup returns CDR1 MGHRA and CDR2 YSYEKL. V lost 2 bases to trimming and J lost 0 bases; unmatched junction nucleotides: 8. DNA for the CDR3: TGCGCCAGCAGCCAATTCCCTGGACTAGCGGGGGCTAGCACAGATACGCAGTATTTT. This sequence encodes CASSQFPGLAGASTDTQYF.

The gene calls are TRBV6-6 and TRBJ1-4; no definite D call. This CDR3 has 15 amino acids. Trimming stripped 2 bases from V and 0 bases from J, with 7 bases between. Germline values: CDR1 MNHNY, CDR2 SVGAGI (reference sequence). The DNA of the CDR3 is TGTGCCAGCAGTTACGTACTCGCAACTAATGAAAAACTGTTTTTT. It translates to CASSYVLATNEKLFF.

The gene calls are TRBV19 and TRBJ1-1, with D maybe TRBD1 (6 bases). The V gene lost 8 bases and the J gene lost 4 bases, with 11 bases spanning the gap. Germline V gives CDR1 LNHDA, CDR2 SQIVND (reference sequence). The CDR3 has 12 amino acids. Written as DNA, the CDR3 is TGTGCCAGTTCCCGAGGGGGCACTGAAGCTTTCTTT. It encodes CASSRGGTEAFF.

V gene TRBV10-3 combines with J gene TRBJ1-1, with TRBD1 identical over 9 bases. CDR1 is ENHRY, CDR2 SYGVKD, per germline. This CDR3 comprises 15 residues. After removal of 6 bases from V and 1 base from J, the junction contained 6 bases not matched to a gene. CDR3 DNA sequence: TGTGCCATCAGGGTAATGGGACAGGGGAACACTGAAGCTTTCTTT. Its translation: CAIRVMGQGNTEAFF.

The V gene is TRBV7-9, the J gene TRBJ1-1, with D hard to call. The CDR3 runs to 16 residues. Germline assignment: CDR1 SEHNR and CDR2 FQNEAQ (reference sequence). Trimming stripped 7 bases from V and 0 bases from J, with 18 bases between. The CDR3 DNA follows: TGTGCCAGCACCGAGCGGGGAGGAAGCCTGAACACTGAAGCTTTCTTT. Residues: CASTERGGSLNTEAFF.

The chain combines TRBV10-3 with TRBJ1-2, with 7 bases lining up with TRBD1. CDR1 and CDR2 from the germline V gene are ENHRY and SYGVKD. The CDR3 has 14 amino acids. Trimming took 3 bases from V and 4 from J; bases not matched to a gene: 5. The CDR3 coding sequence is TGTGCCATCAGTGAACCGGACAGGATCTATGGCTACACCTTC. Its translation is CAISEPDRIYGYTF.

The CDR3 is CASSLALETQYF. CDR3 in DNA: TGCGCCAGCAGCTTGGCACTAGAGACCCAGTACTTC. This chain uses TRBV5-1 with TRBJ2-5; D gene ambiguous. This CDR3 contains 12 residues. The V end was cut by 0 bases, the J end by 4 bases, with 4 bases between. CDR1 SGHRS and CDR2 YFSETQ come from the germline V gene.

The rearrangement uses TRBV6-5 and TRBJ1-1; TRBD1 is a possible D gene (6 bases). V lost 2 bases and J 4 bases, leaving 14 bases between the germline ends. Germline CDR1 MNHEY, CDR2 SVGAGI. CDR3 length: 15 residues. CDR3: CASSYGGLVSTEAFF. Written as DNA, the CDR3 is TGTGCCAGCAGTTACGGGGGGCTCGTGTCCACTGAAGCTTTCTTT.

The chain couples TRBV7-3 to TRBJ2-1, with TRBD1 identical over 11 bases. The V gene end was trimmed by 5 bases and the J gene end by 8 bases; junction bases not matched to a gene: 8. Looked up from germline, CDR1 is SGHTA and CDR2 is FQGTGA. This CDR3 is 15 amino acids long. The CDR3 DNA sequence: TGTGCCAGCAGCCCCGGGACAGGGGGTATGTATGAGCAGTTCTTC. Its translation: CASSPGTGGMYEQFF.

J is TRBJ2-1 and V is TRBV11-3; 9 bases agree with TRBD2. Germline CDR1 and CDR2: SGHNT and YENEEA. The CDR3 sequence is 16 residues long. Trimming cost V 5 bases and J 4 bases; bases outside gene matches: 9. In DNA, the CDR3 is TGTGCCAGCAGCCCTATCAGCGGGGGGACTTACAATGAGCAGTTCTTC. Its protein product is CASSPISGGTYNEQFF.

This sequence joins TRBV7-3 and TRBJ2-1; 11 bases match TRBD2. Germline V gene lookup returns CDR1 SGHTA and CDR2 FQGTGA. The CDR3 runs to 15 residues. J was trimmed by 9 bases and V by 0 bases; bases with no gene match: 4. CDR3 in DNA: TGTGCCAGCAGCTTAACTAGCGGGGGGGCTGGTGAGCAGTTCTTC. It is translated as CASSLTSGGAGEQFF.

This rearrangement joins TRBV19 to TRBJ2-1; either TRBD1 or TRBD2 may fit D (6 bases each). Germline CDR1 reads LNHDA; CDR2 reads SQIVND (reference sequence). With 4 bases removed from V and 15 bases from J, the gap between germline ends came to 22 bases. The CDR3 is 14 residues long. CDR3 bases: TGTGCCAGTAGTACGACAGGTCTACGGGGAGGTCTGTTCTTC. Residues: CASSTTGLRGGLFF.

The CDR3 sequence is CASSWGQGNTEAFF. In DNA, the CDR3 is TGTGCCAGCAGCTGGGGACAGGGGAACACTGAAGCTTTCTTT. The chain couples TRBV7-9 to TRBJ1-1, with TRBD1 matching 9 bases. Looked up from germline, CDR1 is SEHNR and CDR2 is FQNEAQ (reference sequence). CDR3 length equals 14 residues. The V segment lost 4 bases and the J segment 1 base; nucleotides outside the gene matches: 1. The complete variable domain, with remaining parts taken from reference TRBV7-9 and TRBJ1-1, reads DTGVSQNPRHKITKRGQNVTFRCDPISEHNRLYWYRQTLGQGPEFLTYFQNEAQLEKSRLLSDRFSAERPKGSFSTLEIQRTEQGDSAMYLCASSWGQGNTEAFFGQGTRLTVV.

The J gene is TRBJ1-5, the V gene TRBV30; TRBD1 is a possible D gene (5 bases). Germline lookup yields CDR1 GTSNPN and CDR2 SVGIG (reference sequence). The CDR3 has 14 amino acids. V was cut by 0 bases and J by 4 bases, with 10 bases left in between. The CDR3 here is CAWSVRGRNQPQHF. The DNA of the CDR3 is TGTGCCTGGAGTGTAAGGGGAAGGAATCAGCCCCAGCATTTT.

This rearrangement joins TRBV11-2 to TRBJ2-5, with 11 bases matching TRBD2. The V gene's germline CDR1 is SGHAT and CDR2 FQNNGV. The CDR3 runs to 16 residues. Trimming took 3 bases from V and 1 from J; bases not matched to a gene: 4. CDR3 sequence (DNA): TGTGCCAGCAGCTTCGAAGGGACTAGCGGCCAAGAGACCCAGTACTTC. Translating it yields CASSFEGTSGQETQYF. Based on the CDR3 plus reference TRBV11-2 and TRBJ2-5, the full variable domain is EAGVAQSPRYKIIEKRQSVAFWCNPISGHATLYWYQQILGQGPKLLIQFQNNGVVDDSQLPKDRFSAERLKGVDSTLKIQPAKLEDSAVYLCASSFEGTSGQETQYFGPGTRLLVL.

The chain has TRBV12-2 and TRBJ1-2. TRBV12-2 is classified as a pseudogene. There are 15 residues in the CDR3. CDR3: CASRCRPKLRDGYTF. In DNA, the CDR3 is TGTGCAAGTCGCTGCCGACCGAAACTAAGGGATGGCTACACCTTC.

This rearrangement joins TRBV10-2 to TRBJ2-3; TRBD2 matches 9 bases. This CDR3 region has 15 residues. Germline values: CDR1 WSHSY, CDR2 SAAADI. V shed 6 bases, J shed 4 bases, and the junction held 8 bases outside the gene matches. The CDR3 DNA reads TGCGCCAGCAGACTCAGCGGGGGGAACTCAGATACGCAGTATTTT. Translated: CASRLSGGNSDTQYF.

V gene TRBV11-2 combines with J gene TRBJ1-2, with D possibly being TRBD1 (6 bases). Germline CDR1 SGHAT, CDR2 FQNNGV. V gave up 4 bases and J gave up 0 bases, with 12 bases separating them. CDR3 length: 15 amino acids. This CDR3 is CASSSHRVPNYGYTF. CDR3 DNA: TGTGCCAGCAGCTCCCACAGGGTACCTAACTATGGCTACACCTTC.

The chain has TRBV11-2 and TRBJ2-3; 7 bases are a match to TRBD1. CDR3 size: 14 residues. J lost 1 base, V lost 5 bases, and 3 bases had no gene match. Germline V lookup: CDR1 SGHAT, CDR2 FQNNGV. CDR3 sequence reads: CASSPTGGTDTQYF. The CDR3 DNA is TGTGCCAGCAGCCCCACAGGGGGCACAGATACGCAGTATTTT.